This TCR beta chain stems from a study of tumor and adjacent non-tumor tissue in lung cancer. Study in general: Patients were aged about 30 to 76, about 10 men and roughly 5 women, stage I to III.

Study-wide results and limits: Tumor tissue had significantly higher TCR diversity than normal lung.

On this clonotype itself: Antigen specificity is unknown.

Three rounds of nested PCR, following a modified ARM-PCR protocol, produced the TCRbeta library. One entry per CDR3 protein, called by TCRdb with MiXCR from the multiplex PCR reads. The sample holds approximately 68,000 distinct CDR3 sequences, around three quarters seen once. The template was RNA from unsorted bulk tissue. V was trimmed by 8 bases and J by 2 bases, leaving 25 bases between them. Germline V lookup: CDR1 DFQATT, CDR2 SNEGSKA (reference sequence). There are 17 residues in the CDR3. Sequencing input: lung tumor tissue. J is TRBJ2-1 and V is TRBV20-1; TRBD2 is a possible D gene (6 bases). The receptor was isolated from a man in his fifties or sixties with non-small cell lung cancer. CDR3 region: CSISSILPGATYNEQFF. CDR3 nucleotides: TGCAGTATTAGTAGCATACTACCGGGAGCTACCTACAATGAGCAGTTCTTC.